These 10 T cell receptor beta chains share one sample of origin, sequenced in a study of cytomegalovirus exposure and HLA in healthy donors. PCR amplification relied on 60 Vbeta primers (plus 13 Jbeta primers). The assay was immunoSEQ multiplex PCR, and TCRdb's table has in-frame clones only and misses some. The sample contains some 130,000 clones, roughly three quarters of which appear only once. The specimen sequenced was PBMCs. Receptors originate from a man aged 25 to 40 in good health and CMV-seronegative.

J is TRBJ1-3 and V is TRBV5-1; 9 nucleotides line up with TRBD1. V lost 2 bases and J lost 3; bases outside the gene matches: 9. There are 17 residues in the CDR3. CDR1 and CDR2 from the germline V gene are SGHRS and YFSETQ. This CDR3 is CASSFIDGQGNGNTIYF. In DNA form, the CDR3 reads TGCGCCAGCAGCTTCATAGACGGACAGGGGAATGGAAACACCATATATTTT.

The CDR3 DNA is TGCGCCAGCAGCCAAGAAAGCGGGTCGAGCTCCTACAATGAGCAGTTCTTC. Its protein is CASSQESGSSSYNEQFF. The chain has TRBV4-1 and TRBJ2-1; possible D gene TRBD2, 6 bases. CDR3 length: 17 residues. V was cut by 0 bases and J by 0 bases, with 12 bases left in between. The germline gives CDR1 MGHRA, CDR2 YSYEKL.

This chain connects TRBV14 to TRBJ1-1; no clear D. The CDR3 length is 16 residues. V lost 4 bases and J 2 bases, leaving 17 bases between the germline ends. Germline assignment: CDR1 SGHDN and CDR2 FVKESK. The CDR3 loop is CASSPAGWRGNTEAFF. The CDR3 nucleotides are TGTGCCAGCAGCCCAGCCGGGTGGCGCGGAAACACTGAAGCTTTCTTT.

The chain recombines TRBV29-1 with TRBJ1-1; D is ambiguous. Between the trimmed V and J ends, which lost 2 bases and 7 bases, there was a span of 5 bases. Germline CDR1 SQVTM, CDR2 ANQGSEA. The CDR3 runs to 10 residues. The CDR3 sequence: CSVEPGEAFF. CDR3 coding DNA: TGCAGCGTTGAACCAGGTGAAGCTTTCTTT.

The chain employs TRBV6-1 and TRBJ2-7, with D unresolved. Germline V gene sequence: CDR1 MNHNS, CDR2 SASEGT. V was clipped by 2 bases and J by 3 bases, with 14 bases between them. This CDR3 is built from 15 residues. The CDR3 spells CASSEPPLELYEQYF. As DNA, the CDR3 is TGTGCCAGCAGTGAACCACCATTAGAGCTCTACGAGCAGTACTTC.

J is TRBJ2-7 and V is TRBV6-6; D is unclear. The CDR3 is 15 amino acids. V shed 0 bases and J shed 1 base, with 10 bases lying between them. Germline V gene lookup returns CDR1 MNHNY and CDR2 SVGAGI (reference sequence). The CDR3 here is CASSYSYVLSYEQYF. The CDR3 DNA sequence: TGTGCCAGCAGTTACTCGTATGTTTTATCCTACGAGCAGTACTTC.

This clone was seen just once. CDR3 residues: CASSPSGAYNEQFF. The CDR3 coding sequence is TGTGCCAGCAGCCCTAGCGGGGCCTACAATGAGCAGTTCTTC. The chain uses TRBV4-2 and TRBJ2-1, with TRBD2 identical over 9 bases. J lost 2 bases, V lost 4 bases, and 0 bases had no gene match. The length of the CDR3 is 14 residues. Germline lookup yields CDR1 LGHNA and CDR2 YNFKEQ.

CDR3: CASSWEGPYEQYF. The CDR3, as DNA: TGTGCCAGCAGCTGGGAGGGTCCCTACGAGCAGTACTTC. The rearrangement links TRBV5-6 to TRBJ2-7; TRBD2 agrees at 7 bases. With 3 bases clipped from V and 2 bases from J, the junction kept 2 bases outside the gene matches. The CDR3 runs 13 residues. Per germline, CDR1 SGHDT and CDR2 YYEEEE.

This clone was picked up a small number of times. J is TRBJ2-4 and V is TRBV6-1; 11 positions agree with TRBD1. This CDR3 has 19 residues. With 2 bases clipped from V and 1 base from J, the junction kept 10 bases outside the gene matches. Germline CDR1 MNHNS, CDR2 SASEGT. CDR3: CASSEFGQGAQDAKNIQYF. CDR3 DNA sequence: TGTGCCAGCAGTGAATTTGGACAGGGGGCGCAAGACGCCAAAAACATTCAGTACTTC.

This sequence joins TRBV7-9 and TRBJ2-7; 8 bases map to TRBD2. The CDR3 spans 13 residues. Germline loops: CDR1 SEHNR, CDR2 FQNEAQ (reference sequence). Germline trimming cut 7 bases from V and 3 bases from J; bases unmatched to any gene: 5. The CDR3 spells CASTRGGHYEQYF. The CDR3 nucleotides are TGTGCCAGCACCCGGGGGGGGCACTACGAGCAGTACTTC. Complete variable domain (other parts from reference TRBV7-9 and TRBJ2-7): DTGVSQNPRHKITKRGQNVTFRCDPISEHNRLYWYRQTLGQGPEFLTYFQNEAQLEKSRLLSDRFSAERPKGSFSTLEIQRTEQGDSAMYLCASTRGGHYEQYFGPGTRLTVT.